Described below is a single T cell receptor (beta chain) sequence and its context. Its cognate antigen has yet to be identified. It has no much larger one-base neighbor in the sample; base qualities were not kept. The library was built by means of 5' RACE. Data came from a NextSeq 500. In the TCR library protocol, unique molecular identifiers were attached to individual cDNA molecules to correct for PCR bias and sequencing error. Both TCR alpha and beta chains were sequenced, and tight co-correlation was observed between alpha and beta sequence abundances in each sample. The original methods were these. Decombinator V4 was used to annotate the V gene, J gene and CDR3 of the TCR sequences. TCRs were defined as expanded if a significant change between any two time points was detected under a Poisson model with p below 0.0001. Abundances of TCRs were expressed as counts per million after normalisation to the total number of TCRs sequenced in each sample. MAIT TCRs were defined by TRAV1-2 paired with TRAJ12, TRAJ20 or TRAJ33, and iNKT TCRs by TRAV10 paired with TRAJ18. VDJdb, accessed 1 November 2021, was searched for CMV, EBV and SARS-CoV-2 annotated TCRs, with TCRs annotated for multiple antigens excluded. TCRdb reprocessing: public reads trimmed at Q25 with fastp, clones called with MiXCR, in-frame beta chains kept. Rows with one shared CDR3 protein collapse into an entry with the most common genes and DNA. The V and J calls come from TCRdb's annotation, not from the publication. This sample lists about 44,000 distinct CDR3 sequences; 23% were detected once. Approximately 4.5% of the sample belongs to the ten largest clones.

V is cut by 3 bases and J by 0 bases, and the space between the germline ends is 3 bases. The CDR3 sequence holds 14 residues, the cysteine and phenylalanine included. The retained sequence is limited to the CDR3, 42 bases, with the frame set at the first base. CDR1 and CDR2 (LGHNA, YSLEER) derive from the germline V gene. The study was a case-control design nested within a healthcare worker cohort in London, UK, with weekly nasopharyngeal swab PCR tests and blood sampling. Healthcare workers were enrolled in the week of the UK lockdown, from 23 to 31 March 2020, and were followed every week for up to about 16 weeks. This entry is derived from a study of early T cells in non-severe SARS-CoV-2 infection listed by TCRdb under 2021. Looking at the study overall: Because TCR sequencing relied on bulk RNA taken from unsorted whole blood, pairing of alpha and beta chains was not possible.

Overall results and qualifications from the work: VDJdb matching was skewed toward anti-spike CD8 responses and likely underestimated virus-specific expansions by missing private and CD4 specificities.

The TCR originated in an adult who was a healthcare worker with PCR-confirmed SARS-CoV-2 infection or an uninfected control (not recorded which). The chain joins TRBV4-3 to TRBJ2-6; no confident D gene assignment can be made. The sample in question was whole blood, obtained at baseline. The DNA reads as follows: TGCGCCAGCAGCCAGGCCTCTGGGGCCAACGTCCTGACTTTC. Its product reads: CASSQASGANVLTF.